The 14 T cell receptor beta chains given below trace back to one sample, sequenced in a study of metastatic and nonmetastatic thyroid tumors. No patient received treatment before thyroid surgery. TCRdb re-processed the PCR reads through MiXCR. The table shows about 6,000 clones, with 15% to 20% occurring only once. The sequencing sample was made of tumor tissue. The origin of the receptors is a male donor with papillary thyroid cancer or a benign thyroid nodule (not recorded which). Some clones in this sample may be carry-over from other donors' samples.

The genes are TRBV5-4 and TRBJ2-7; D gene ambiguous. This CDR3 comprises 14 residues. The V gene's germline CDR1 is SGHNT and CDR2 YYREEE (reference sequence). Trimming stripped 0 bases from V and 6 bases from J, with 13 bases between. The CDR3 sequence: CASSLGFGSPEQYF. The CDR3, as DNA: TGTGCCAGCAGCTTGGGGTTTGGGTCCCCCGAGCAGTACTTC.

This clone was detected ten times or more. The chain employs TRBV20-1 and TRBJ2-5, with 10 bases that match TRBD2. V lost 6 bases, J lost 4 bases, and 8 bases stayed unmatched. The germline gives CDR1 DFQATT, CDR2 SNEGSKA (reference sequence). The CDR3 extends over 14 amino acids. CDR3 bases: TGCAGTGCGGCTGGGACTAGCGTTTCAGAGACCCAGTACTTC. Translating gives CSAAGTSVSETQYF.

This clone rates as medium-sized (0.01 to 0.1%). The J gene is TRBJ1-2, the V gene TRBV19; 7 positions match TRBD1. Germline CDR1 is LNHDA and CDR2 is SQIVND (reference sequence). This CDR3 contains 13 residues. Losses at the gene ends were 9 bases for V and 4 bases for J; bases not matched to a gene: 8. The CDR3 DNA sequence: TGTGCCAGCAGGGACAGTGGACCCTATGGCTACACCTTC. This encodes CASRDSGPYGYTF.

In this sample, this clone turned up a few times. Its ends do not fully match the called genes, so a read error is possible. This sequence joins TRBV10-3 and TRBJ2-5; tentative D call: TRBD2 (5 bases). This CDR3 has 14 residues. The germline V gene has CDR1 ENHRY and CDR2 SYGVKD. CDR3 region: CAISHGPVEETRYF. The CDR3 bases are TGTGCCATCAGCCATGGGCCCGTGGAGGAGACCCGGTACTTC.

This clone was seen a few times. The chain recombines TRBV7-8 with TRBJ2-7, with D unclear. V lost 2 bases to trimming and J lost 6 bases, with 8 bases between them. CDR1 is SGHVS, CDR2 FQNEAQ, per germline. This CDR3 is 12 amino acids long. CDR3 sequence reads: CASSLSSAEQYF. CDR3 nucleotide sequence: TGTGCCAGCAGCTTAAGTTCGGCCGAGCAGTACTTC. The full variable domain, rest sourced from reference TRBV7-8 and TRBJ2-7, is GAGVSQSPRYKVAKRGQDVALRCDPISGHVSLFWYQQALGQGPEFLTYFQNEAQLDKSGLPSDRFFAERPEGSVSTLKIQRTQQEDSAVYLCASSLSSAEQYFGPGTRLTVT.

This chain joins TRBV10-3 and TRBJ2-1; 12 nucleotides line up with TRBD2. Germline CDR1 ENHRY, CDR2 SYGVKD. CDR3 length: 17 amino acids. Trimming took 6 bases from V and 5 from J; bases not matched to a gene: 11. The CDR3 sequence is CAISISSGGAVNNEQFF. In DNA, the CDR3 is TGTGCCATCAGCATTTCTAGCGGGGGGGCTGTGAACAATGAGCAGTTCTTC.

This clone was recorded many times. The chain employs TRBV20-1 and TRBJ2-3, with 14 bases matching TRBD2. This CDR3 has 17 amino acids. J was trimmed by 4 bases and V by 6 bases; bases with no gene match: 12. In germline, CDR1 is DFQATT, CDR2 SNEGSKA (reference sequence). DNA of the CDR3: TGCAGTGCCCCCCGACTAGCGGGGGGGCGATGGGCAGATACGCAGTATTTT. This gives the protein CSAPRLAGGRWADTQYF.

By sample share, this clone is medium-sized. The V gene is TRBV5-1, the J gene TRBJ2-7; 9 bases map to TRBD1. The CDR3 spans 14 residues. Losses at the gene ends were 4 bases for V and 3 bases for J; bases not matched to a gene: 5. Germline V gene lookup returns CDR1 SGHRS and CDR2 YFSETQ. CDR3 sequence: CASSHGGQGYEQYF. DNA for the CDR3: TGCGCCAGCAGCCACGGGGGACAGGGCTACGAGCAGTACTTC. Using reference TRBV5-1 and TRBJ2-7 for the parts outside the CDR3, the full variable domain is KAGVTQTPRYLIKTRGQQVTLSCSPISGHRSVSWYQQTPGQGLQFLFEYFSETQRNKGNFPGRFSGRQFSNSRSEMNVSTLELGDSALYLCASSHGGQGYEQYFGPGTRLTVT.

In its sample, this clone was seen a few times. The rearrangement joins TRBV6-2 or TRBV6-3 to TRBJ2-7, with a tentative D call TRBD1 (6 bases). The CDR3 is 14 residues long. Germline CDR1 is MNHEY and CDR2 is SVGEGT. V lost 2 bases and J lost 10, with 18 bases in between. The CDR3 protein is CASSYTGTPWPQYF. DNA for the CDR3: TGTGCCAGCAGTTACACGGGGACACCCTGGCCCCAGTACTTC.

This clone was counted between two and nine times. This chain connects TRBV5-1 to TRBJ2-3, with 9 bases lining up with TRBD1. The CDR3 runs to 14 residues. Germline CDR1 SGHRS, CDR2 YFSETQ. The V gene end was trimmed by 6 bases and the J gene end by 3 bases; junction bases not matched to a gene: 5. The CDR3 loop reads CASTSGQGTDTQYF. CDR3 bases: TGCGCCAGCACATCGGGACAGGGAACAGATACGCAGTATTTT.

The chain links TRBV5-8 to TRBJ1-2, with D unresolved. V was clipped by 0 bases and J by 7 bases, with 13 bases between them. This CDR3 spans 14 amino acids. In germline, CDR1 is SGHTS, CDR2 YDEGEE. This CDR3 reads CASSLVGPIRGYTF. In nucleotides, the CDR3 is TGTGCCAGCAGCTTGGTAGGGCCCATCCGTGGCTACACCTTC.

This clone appeared a few times. V gene TRBV12-3 or TRBV12-4 combines with J gene TRBJ1-4, with 7 nucleotides matching TRBD1. The CDR3 runs to 14 residues. J lost 7 bases, V lost 5 bases, and 7 bases had no gene match. CDR3 amino acids: CASSNRGPAEKLFF. The CDR3 DNA reads as TGTGCCAGCAGTAACAGGGGTCCTGCTGAAAAACTGTTTTTT.

This clone is deemed medium-sized. Other DNA sequences from this sample encode an identical CDR3 as well. This chain connects TRBV19 to TRBJ2-3; tentative D call: TRBD1 (5 bases). Between the trimmed V and J ends, which lost 4 bases and 1 base, there was a span of 9 bases. The CDR3 runs 14 residues. Germline-derived CDR1 and CDR2 are LNHDA and SQIVND (reference sequence). This CDR3 reads CASSTIQGTDTQYF. The CDR3 bases are TGTGCCAGTAGTACCATACAGGGCACAGATACGCAGTATTTT.

This clone rates as large. The chain links TRBV6-2 or TRBV6-3 to TRBJ1-2; D perhaps matches TRBD1 (5 bases). With 2 bases removed from V and 6 bases from J, the gap between germline ends came to 13 bases. CDR1 and CDR2 from the germline V gene are MNHEY and SVGEGT. The CDR3 consists of 14 residues. CDR3 sequence: CASSYVVGGDGYTF. The CDR3 bases are TGTGCCAGCAGTTACGTTGTGGGGGGAGATGGCTACACCTTC.